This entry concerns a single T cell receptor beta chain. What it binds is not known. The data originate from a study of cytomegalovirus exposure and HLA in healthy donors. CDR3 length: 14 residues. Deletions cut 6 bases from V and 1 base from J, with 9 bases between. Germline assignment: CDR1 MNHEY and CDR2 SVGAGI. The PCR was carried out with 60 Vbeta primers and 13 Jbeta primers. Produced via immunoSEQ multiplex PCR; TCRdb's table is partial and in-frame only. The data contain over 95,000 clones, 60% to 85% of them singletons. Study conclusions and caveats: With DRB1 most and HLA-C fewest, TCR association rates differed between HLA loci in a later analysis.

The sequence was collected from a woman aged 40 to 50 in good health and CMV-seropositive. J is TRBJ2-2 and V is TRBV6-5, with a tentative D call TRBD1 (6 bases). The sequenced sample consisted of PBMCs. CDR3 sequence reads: CASSRTVNTGELFF. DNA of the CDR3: TGTGCCAGCAGCAGGACAGTGAACACCGGGGAGCTGTTTTTT.